The 18 T cell receptor beta chains listed next were all sequenced from one sample in a study of synovial regulatory T cells in juvenile arthritis (dated by TCRdb to 2015 to 2017). Findings and caveats that apply to the study as a whole: TCR diversity was lower in blood iaTreg cells than in other blood Treg cells, which is consistent with antigen-driven expansion.

Libraries were constructed by the immunoSEQ multiplex PCR assay. TCRdb stores this immuneACCESS table with in-frame sequences only. Part of the clones is absent; in the studies checked, under half of the shortfall reflects unresolved V genes, and no reason is known for the rest. The sample has about 9,900 clones on record. About 1.7% of the sample goes to the ten largest clones. Which antigens these TCRs recognize remains unknown. Material: Treg cells from blood. Sample cell subset or site, as interpreted from the label and publication: HLA-DR+ inflammation-associated blood Treg cells. The receptors were sampled from a donor younger than 30 with juvenile idiopathic arthritis.

V is TRBV4-1 and J is TRBJ1-5. Per the germline V gene, CDR1 is MGHRA and CDR2 is YSYEKL. The CDR3 is made up of 17 amino acids. The nucleotide record is missing. The CDR3 loop is CASSQEAGPGRNQPQHF.

CDR3 sequence: CASSPRPPGNTIYF. This chain links TRBV6-1 with TRBJ1-3. CDR1 is MNHNS and CDR2 is SASEGT in the germline V gene. The CDR3 sequence is 14 residues long. No nucleotide data were recorded.

The chain carries TRBV6-1 and TRBJ2-7; TCRdb returns TRBD2, unconfirmable since there is no DNA. This CDR3 comprises 18 residues. Only the protein is on record. Germline V gene data show CDR1 as MNHNS and CDR2 as SASEGT. This CDR3 reads CASSEAARREASSYEQYF.

The chain couples TRBV6-6 to TRBJ1-1. Looked up from germline, CDR1 is MNHNY and CDR2 is SVGAGI (reference sequence). This CDR3 is 15 amino acids long. The nucleotide record is missing. CDR3 sequence: CASSVPGEMNTEAFF.

V and J are TRBV2 and TRBJ2-2; the TRBD2 assignment by TCRdb is unverifiable without DNA. The CDR3 covers 13 residues. The nucleotide record is missing. Germline-derived CDR1 and CDR2 are SNHLY and FYNNEI. CDR3 loop: CASNRFATGELFF. The variable domain in full, with the rest retrieved from reference TRBV2 and TRBJ2-2, is EPEVTQTPSHQVTQMGQEVILRCVPISNHLYFYWYRQILGQKVEFLVSFYNNEISEKSEIFDDQFSVERPDGSNFTLKIRSTKLEDSAMYFCASNRFATGELFFGEGSRLTVL.

V gene TRBV28 combines with J gene TRBJ1-6. The germline V gene encodes CDR1 MDHEN and CDR2 SYDVKM. The CDR3 length is 14 residues. No DNA appears here. The CDR3 loop is CASSHAWRNSPLHF.

This clone is labeled medium-sized (0.01 to 0.1%) based on frequency. The chain joins TRBV2 to TRBJ1-6; the TRBD1 assignment by TCRdb is unverifiable without DNA. This CDR3 has 15 amino acids. Only the protein sequence is given. The germline V gene has CDR1 SNHLY and CDR2 FYNNEI. CDR3 in amino acids: CASSERTGGGSPLHF.

This sequence joins TRBV7-2 and TRBJ1-1. This CDR3 contains 13 residues. The record lacks a DNA sequence. CDR1 is SGHTA, CDR2 FQGNSA, per germline. Here the CDR3 reads CASSLDDLTEAFF.

This chain links TRBV10-2 with TRBJ2-7; the D call of TRBD1 rests on TCRdb alone, since no DNA is present to check it. The CDR3 has 13 amino acids. Only the protein is on record. The germline V gene has CDR1 WSHSY and CDR2 SAAADI. CDR3 sequence: CASSEDRGWEQYF.

The chain links TRBV4-3 to TRBJ1-2. This CDR3 has 15 residues. No DNA is listed. Germline-derived CDR1 and CDR2 are LGHNA and YSLEER. The CDR3 sequence: CASSQETGLDYGYTF.

The gene calls are TRBV13 and TRBJ1-5; TCRdb indicates TRBD1, and absent DNA this call remains unverified. The germline V gene has CDR1 PRHDT and CDR2 FYEKMQ (reference sequence). The CDR3 is 14 residues long. No DNA appears here. The CDR3 loop is CASSTMGGQEPQHF. Full variable domain (missing parts from reference TRBV13 and TRBJ1-5): AAGVIQSPRHLIKEKRETATLKCYPIPRHDTVYWYQQGPGQDPQFLISFYEKMQSDKGSIPDRFSAQQFSDYHSELNMSSLELGDSALYFCASSTMGGQEPQHFGDGTRLSIL.

The rearrangement links TRBV18 to TRBJ2-5; the TCRdb call, TRBD2, lacks DNA for checking. The CDR3 has 15 residues. Nucleotide data are not available. Germline assignment: CDR1 KGHSH and CDR2 LQKENI. The CDR3 protein is CASSQPGLVQETQYF.

This chain uses TRBV7-7 with TRBJ2-1; no DNA is available, so the TRBD1 call from TCRdb remains unchecked. The CDR3 sequence is 17 residues long. There is no recorded DNA. Germline assignment: CDR1 SSHAT and CDR2 FNYEAQ (reference sequence). The CDR3 loop is CASSLAPKRTGYNEQFF.

The chain recombines TRBV4-1 with TRBJ2-3; the TCRdb call, TRBD2, lacks DNA for checking. Germline values: CDR1 MGHRA, CDR2 YSYEKL. The CDR3 loop spans 16 amino acids. Only the protein sequence is given. The CDR3 is CASRTGGRVRADTQYF.

The V and J genes are TRBV5-1 and TRBJ1-2; lacking DNA, the TRBD1 call made by TCRdb goes unchecked. Germline V gives CDR1 SGHRS, CDR2 YFSETQ. The length of the CDR3 is 14 residues. Only the protein is on record. The CDR3 spells CASSPQGGDYGYTF.

The chain is built from TRBV4-2 and TRBJ1-2. CDR1 LGHNA and CDR2 YNFKEQ come from the germline V gene. There are 17 residues in the CDR3. No DNA is listed. This chain's CDR3 is CASSQDLGVEPNYGYTF.

The chain uses TRBV6-5 and TRBJ1-2. The CDR3 loop spans 13 amino acids. Nucleotide data are not available. Germline assignment: CDR1 MNHEY and CDR2 SVGAGI. CDR3 loop: CASSYKGNYGYTF.

This rearrangement joins TRBV28 to TRBJ1-2; TCRdb's D call, TRBD1, is unchecked because there is no DNA. The CDR3 length is 12 residues. Only the protein is on record. Germline assignment: CDR1 MDHEN and CDR2 SYDVKM. Here the CDR3 reads CASSADRVGYTF.